This TCR beta chain derives from a study of T cell responses to AZD1222 COVID-19 vaccine. This clone was seen once. Its antigen is not identified. It is unclear where the CDR3 begins or ends on the DNA, so no DNA is shown, and the CDR3 is as TCRdb lists it. Measured with immunoSEQ multiplex PCR; TCRdb has only the in-frame clones, and not every one. This sample has approximately 120,000 clones; more than 75% occur once, and the top ten carry about 10%. Study-wide results and limits: Vaccine-associated CD4 TCRs ranged over spike, dominating at 160-218 and 743-854. In the spike-specific TCR repertoire, nearly half reportedly target unmutated variant regions.

The CDR3 extends over 13 residues, inclusive of both ends. The receptor was derived from an adult in good health. This chain links TRBV21-1 with TRBJ1-5; the tabulated D call, TRBD1, remains unverified against the DNA. TRBV21-1 has pseudogene status. Here the sequenced sample was peripheral blood, taken on day 0 of AZD1222 vaccination. CDR3 sequence: CAGFGTGNQPQHF.